This TCR beta chain was captured in a study of blood T cell repertoires in COVID-19. Germline CDR1 and CDR2: SGHDT and YYEEEE. Trimming cost V 0 bases and J 8 bases, with 17 bases left between them. CDR3 length: 15 amino acids. For recovered donors of Cohort 3, there were two negative PCRs, clearance, or symptom resolution. The data were produced by immunoSEQ multiplex PCR, yet TCRdb's version contains in-frame clones alone and is incomplete. This table holds 150,000 to 200,000 clones, around 73% found once. The receptor was derived from a woman in her fifties or sixties who had recovered from COVID-19. The sample comprised PBMCs or T cells enriched from blood (not recorded which). V usage is TRBV5-6 and J usage is TRBJ1-2; tentative D call: TRBD1 (5 bases). The chain's CDR3 is CASSLGPTDSVGYTF. The CDR3 region has the DNA TGTGCCAGCAGCTTGGGACCGACAGACTCCGTCGGCTACACCTTC.